The 18 T cell receptor beta chains below come from one sample, sequenced in a study of OX40 agonist ivuxolimab in advanced cancers. The table came from immunoSEQ multiplex PCR; TCRdb's copy has only in-frame clones and leaves some out. This sample has some 78,000 clones, with 85% to 90% found just once. The source material was CD4+ or CD8+ T cells sorted from blood, sampled in a trial of the OX40 agonist ivuxolimab. The receptors stem from an adult with an advanced solid tumor such as melanoma, head and neck, liver or kidney cancer.

The chain uses TRBV7-3 and TRBJ2-2; 7 bases agree with TRBD2. The CDR3 length is 21 residues. In germline, CDR1 is SGHTA, CDR2 FQGTGA. Losses at the gene ends were 2 bases for V and 3 bases for J; bases not matched to a gene: 21. The CDR3 here is CASSLPLLGGRAGLDTGELFF. The CDR3 coding sequence is TGTGCCAGCAGCTTACCTCTTTTAGGAGGGAGGGCCGGTTTAGACACCGGGGAGCTGTTTTTT.

This clone was detected once. V and J are TRBV9 and TRBJ2-2; no definite D call. The CDR3 runs to 15 residues. CDR1 is SGDLS, CDR2 YYNGEE, per germline. Trimming took 0 bases from V and 2 from J, leaving 8 bases between them. CDR3 coding DNA: TGTGCCAGCAGCGTAGACCCATTAAACACCGGGGAGCTGTTTTTT. Residues: CASSVDPLNTGELFF. Together with reference TRBV9 and TRBJ2-2, the CDR3 gives the full variable domain: DSGVTQTPKHLITATGQRVTLRCSPRSGDLSVYWYQQSLDQGLQFLIQYYNGEERAKGNILERFSAQQFPDLHSELNLSSLELGDSALYFCASSVDPLNTGELFFGEGSRLTVL.

The V gene is TRBV5-1, the J gene TRBJ2-7; TRBD2 agrees at 9 bases. In germline, CDR1 is SGHRS, CDR2 YFSETQ. The CDR3 is 15 amino acids. V dropped 4 bases and J dropped 2; count of bases not matched to a gene: 7. This CDR3 reads CASSPSSGEAYEQYF. The CDR3 bases are TGCGCCAGCAGCCCTTCTAGCGGGGAGGCCTACGAGCAGTACTTC.

V is TRBV4-3 and J is TRBJ2-3; D is undetermined. Trimming removed 0 bases at V and 0 bases at J, with 13 bases between. This CDR3 contains 17 residues. Germline CDR1 LGHNA, CDR2 YSLEER. The CDR3 is CASSQESSGLSTDTQYF. The CDR3 nucleotides are TGCGCCAGCAGCCAAGAGAGTAGTGGGCTCAGCACAGATACGCAGTATTTT.

V is TRBV7-5 and J is TRBJ2-5; TRBD2 was called by the table and not checked on the DNA. TRBV7-5 is an annotated pseudogene. The length of the CDR3 is 21 residues. The CDR3 DNA sequence: TGTGTCAGAATAGGAGGACGGCCTAGAAAGAAAAGGGATGGAAGTAGAGAGACCCAGTACTTC. Translated, it gives CVRIGGRPRKKRDGSRETQYF.

V and J are TRBV5-6 and TRBJ2-6; TRBD1 agrees at 7 bases. The V segment lost 3 bases and the J segment 1 base; nucleotides outside the gene matches: 4. CDR3 length equals 16 residues. In germline, CDR1 is SGHDT, CDR2 YYEEEE. CDR3 sequence reads: CASSSYRGSGANVLTF. The CDR3 region has the DNA TGTGCCAGCAGCTCTTACAGGGGTTCTGGGGCCAACGTCCTGACTTTC.

V usage is TRBV15 and J usage is TRBJ2-5, with a tentative D call TRBD2 (6 bases). Germline CDR1 and CDR2: LNHNV and YYDKDF (reference sequence). The CDR3 runs to 14 residues. V dropped 3 bases and J dropped 1 base, with 9 bases sitting between them. CDR3 sequence: CATSSQGGQETQYF. The DNA for the CDR3 is TGTGCCACCAGCAGCCAGGGAGGCCAAGAGACCCAGTACTTC.

The gene calls are TRBV7-8 and TRBJ2-7; 9 nucleotides line up with TRBD2. Germline V gene sequence: CDR1 SGHVS, CDR2 FQNEAQ. V shed 4 bases, J shed 7 bases, and the junction held 14 bases outside the gene matches. There are 16 residues in the CDR3. CDR3 residues: CASSSAVAGGPGEQYF. Written as DNA, the CDR3 is TGTGCCAGCAGCTCGGCCGTTGCGGGAGGGCCTGGAGAGCAGTACTTC.

This chain joins TRBV27 and TRBJ2-3; 8 bases are a match to TRBD2. The V segment lost 5 bases and the J segment 3 bases; nucleotides outside the gene matches: 10. Germline-derived CDR1 and CDR2 are MNHEY and SMNVEV (reference sequence). CDR3 length: 16 amino acids. In DNA, the CDR3 is TGTGCCAGCAGTCGGGGTTTAGCGGGATTAACAGATACGCAGTATTTT. It yields the protein CASSRGLAGLTDTQYF.

The chain couples TRBV10-2 to TRBJ2-7; 12 bases agree with TRBD2. Per germline, CDR1 WSHSY and CDR2 SAAADI. The V gene end was trimmed by 3 bases and the J gene end by 3 bases; junction bases not matched to a gene: 3. The CDR3 runs 15 residues. DNA for the CDR3: TGCGCCAGCAGTGAACTAGCGGGGGGTCTCTACGAGCAGTACTTC. Its protein is CASSELAGGLYEQYF.

The chain recombines TRBV7-2 with TRBJ2-7, with 8 bases aligning to TRBD2. The V gene end was trimmed by 5 bases and the J gene end by 6 bases; junction bases not matched to a gene: 3. This CDR3 is built from 12 residues. From germline, CDR1 is SGHTA and CDR2 FQGNSA. The CDR3 region has the DNA TGTGCCAGCAGCCCCGGGGGGGTCGAGCAGTACTTC. It codes for CASSPGGVEQYF. The full variable domain, in which reference TRBV7-2 and TRBJ2-7 provide the parts outside the CDR3, is GAGVSQSPSNKVTEKGKDVELRCDPISGHTALYWYRQSLGQGLEFLIYFQGNSAPDKSGLPSDRFSAERTGGSVSTLTIQRTQQEDSAVYLCASSPGGVEQYFGPGTRLTVT.

This chain joins TRBV5-5 and TRBJ2-3, with D hard to call. This CDR3 is 13 amino acids long. With 1 base removed from V and 4 bases from J, the gap between germline ends came to 7 bases. Germline V gives CDR1 SGHKS, CDR2 YYEKEE (reference sequence). The CDR3 DNA reads as TGTGCCAGCAGCTTGCTCGGATCAGATACGCAGTATTTT. This sequence encodes CASSLLGSDTQYF.

The chain combines TRBV10-2 with TRBJ2-7; D is tentatively TRBD1 or TRBD2 (6 bases each). Per the germline V gene, CDR1 is WSHSY and CDR2 is SAAADI. This CDR3 has 16 amino acids. The ends were cut back, 4 bases at V and 1 base at J, with 17 bases in the middle. In nucleotides, the CDR3 is TGCGCCAGCAGTGCGGTAGGGGGGCAGAGGTCCTACGAGCAGTACTTC. This codes for CASSAVGGQRSYEQYF.

The count of this clone is one. V and J are TRBV6-5 and TRBJ2-1; 8 bases are a match to TRBD2. CDR1 is MNHEY and CDR2 is SVGAGI in the germline V gene. This CDR3 has 14 residues. V lost 2 bases, J lost 5 bases, and 2 bases stayed unmatched. The CDR3 reads CASSYIAGNNEQFF. DNA for the CDR3: TGTGCCAGCAGTTACATAGCGGGGAACAATGAGCAGTTCTTC.

The chain carries TRBV19 and TRBJ1-1; tentatively, D is TRBD1 (6 bases). With 6 bases removed from V and 3 bases from J, the gap between germline ends came to 14 bases. CDR3 length: 14 residues. Per germline, CDR1 LNHDA and CDR2 SQIVND (reference sequence). The CDR3 DNA sequence: TGTGCCAGTAGCCATACACAGGGAGACACTGAAGCTTTCTTT. It translates to CASSHTQGDTEAFF.

This clone appeared once. The chain carries TRBV5-1 and TRBJ1-2, with 7 positions matching TRBD1. This CDR3 has 14 residues. The J segment lost 3 bases and the V segment lost 2 bases, leaving 4 bases of the junction unmatched. The germline V gene encodes CDR1 SGHRS and CDR2 YFSETQ. In DNA, the CDR3 is TGCGCCAGCAGCTTATCAGGGGGTGACTATGGCTACACCTTC. Its translation: CASSLSGGDYGYTF.

This clone was counted between two and nine times. The sample holds other DNA sequences that translate to the same CDR3. This chain links TRBV5-1 with TRBJ2-5, with D tentatively TRBD1 (6 bases). V lost 0 bases and J 2 bases, leaving 11 bases between the germline ends. Germline values: CDR1 SGHRS, CDR2 YFSETQ. The CDR3 extends over 15 amino acids. The DNA for the CDR3 is TGCGCCAGCAGCTTGGTGGGGGCCTTACAAGAGACCCAGTACTTC. This translates into CASSLVGALQETQYF. Full variable domain (missing parts from reference TRBV5-1 and TRBJ2-5): KAGVTQTPRYLIKTRGQQVTLSCSPISGHRSVSWYQQTPGQGLQFLFEYFSETQRNKGNFPGRFSGRQFSNSRSEMNVSTLELGDSALYLCASSLVGALQETQYFGPGTRLLVL.

The rearrangement joins TRBV5-6 to TRBJ1-2, with no clear D. Trimming cost V 4 bases and J 7 bases, with 14 bases left between them. The V gene's germline CDR1 is SGHDT and CDR2 YYEEEE. The CDR3 is 13 amino acids. CDR3 residues: CASSRDTTPGYTF. CDR3 DNA: TGTGCCAGCAGCCGTGACACCACGCCTGGCTACACCTTC.